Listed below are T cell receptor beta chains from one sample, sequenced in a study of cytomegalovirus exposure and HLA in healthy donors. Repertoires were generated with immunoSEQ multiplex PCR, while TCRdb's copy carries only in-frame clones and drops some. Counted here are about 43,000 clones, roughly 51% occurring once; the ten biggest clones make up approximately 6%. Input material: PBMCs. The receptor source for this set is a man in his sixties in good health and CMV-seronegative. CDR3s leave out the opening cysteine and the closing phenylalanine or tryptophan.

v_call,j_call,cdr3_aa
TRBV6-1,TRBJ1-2,ASIQNREFYGYT
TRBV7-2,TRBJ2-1,ASSLAGAGAYNEQF
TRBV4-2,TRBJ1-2,ASSQGRQPNYGYT
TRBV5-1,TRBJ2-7,ASSGTSGSTEQY
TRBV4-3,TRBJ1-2,ASSQDLGQDPYGYT
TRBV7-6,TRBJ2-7,ASSQLLGSEQY
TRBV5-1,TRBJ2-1,ASSLSSSVTNEQF
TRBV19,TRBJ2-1,ASSIEGARAPGQF
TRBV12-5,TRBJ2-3,ASATGDTQY
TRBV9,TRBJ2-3,ASSQGPGLKDTQY
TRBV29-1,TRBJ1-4,SGSPGSNEKLF
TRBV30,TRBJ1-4,AWSRYEMEKLF
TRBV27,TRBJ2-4,ASSLVGGKNIQY
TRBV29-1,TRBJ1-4,SVANEKLF
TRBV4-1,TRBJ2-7,ASSPRHITSYEQY
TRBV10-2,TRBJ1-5,ASSEWVAGGYQPQH
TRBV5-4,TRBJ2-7,ASSSPGLAGVRQY
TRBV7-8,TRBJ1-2,ASRAGGTYGYT
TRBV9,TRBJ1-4,ASSVGAVATNEKLF
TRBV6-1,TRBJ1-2,ASSSRDTEGYT
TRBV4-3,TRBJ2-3,ASSQRTGVDTQY
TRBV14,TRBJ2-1,ASSPTSGGGNEQF
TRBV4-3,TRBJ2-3,ASSQGTSGVGTDTQY
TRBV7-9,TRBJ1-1,ASSLARQLNTEAF
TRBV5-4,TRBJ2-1,ASSLAGTRNEQF
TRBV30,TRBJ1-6,AWVFGGQLH
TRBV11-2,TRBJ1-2,ASSAGDTVYYGYT
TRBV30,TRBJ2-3,AWSVGGDTQY
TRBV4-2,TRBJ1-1,ASSQDWDFDTEAF
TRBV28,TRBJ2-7,ASSAALRAGVHEQY
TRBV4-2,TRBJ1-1,ASSEEGANTEAF
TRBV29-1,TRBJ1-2,SVLTGGHGSDGYT
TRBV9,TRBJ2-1,ASSVGATHEQF
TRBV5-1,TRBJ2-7,ASTGTANSYEQY
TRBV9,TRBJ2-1,ASSPTAGGYNEQF
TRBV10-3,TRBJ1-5,AISEEGGQPQH
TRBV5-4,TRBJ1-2,ASSLPSGQAQRGYT
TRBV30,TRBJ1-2,AWRSVGYT
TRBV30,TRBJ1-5,AWGQYNQPQH
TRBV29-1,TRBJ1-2,SVVSPRDRAVNYGYT
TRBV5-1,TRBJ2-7,ASQGQTYEQY
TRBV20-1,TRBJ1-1,SASRNTEAF
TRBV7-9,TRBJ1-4,ASSYVGGAGEKLF
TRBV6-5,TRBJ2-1,ASRGLAGNEQF
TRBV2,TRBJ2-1,ASSVELAGGFSYNEQF
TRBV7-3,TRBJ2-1,ASSETGGSYNEQF
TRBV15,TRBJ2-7,ATSRDLSPVYEQY
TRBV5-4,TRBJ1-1,ASSLGLTGEGEAF
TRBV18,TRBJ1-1,ASSPPGQGSGNTEAF
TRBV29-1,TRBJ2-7,SVGLGSEQY